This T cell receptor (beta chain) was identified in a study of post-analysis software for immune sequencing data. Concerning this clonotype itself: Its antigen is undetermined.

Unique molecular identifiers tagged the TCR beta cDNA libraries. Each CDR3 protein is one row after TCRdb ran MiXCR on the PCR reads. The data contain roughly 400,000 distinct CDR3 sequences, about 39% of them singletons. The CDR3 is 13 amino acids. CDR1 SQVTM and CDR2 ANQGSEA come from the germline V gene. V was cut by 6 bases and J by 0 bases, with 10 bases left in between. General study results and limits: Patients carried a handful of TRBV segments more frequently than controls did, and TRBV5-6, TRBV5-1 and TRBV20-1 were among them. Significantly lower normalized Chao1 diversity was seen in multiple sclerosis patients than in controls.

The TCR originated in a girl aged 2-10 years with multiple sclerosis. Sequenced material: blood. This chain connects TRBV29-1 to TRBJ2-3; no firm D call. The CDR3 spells CSVLGTSTDTQYF. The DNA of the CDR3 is TGCAGCGTCCTCGGAACTAGCACAGATACGCAGTATTTT.